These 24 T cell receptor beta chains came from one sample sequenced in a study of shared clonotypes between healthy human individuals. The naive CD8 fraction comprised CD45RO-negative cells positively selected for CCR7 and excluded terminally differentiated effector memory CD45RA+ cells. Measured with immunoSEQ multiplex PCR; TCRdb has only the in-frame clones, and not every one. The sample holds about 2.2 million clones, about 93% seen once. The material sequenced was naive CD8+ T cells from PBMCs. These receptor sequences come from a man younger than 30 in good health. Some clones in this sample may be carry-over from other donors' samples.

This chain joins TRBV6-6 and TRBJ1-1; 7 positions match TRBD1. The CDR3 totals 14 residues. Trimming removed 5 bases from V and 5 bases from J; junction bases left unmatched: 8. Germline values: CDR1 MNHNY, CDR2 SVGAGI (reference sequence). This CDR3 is CASSPRTGLTEAFF. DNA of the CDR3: TGTGCCAGCAGTCCCCGGACAGGACTAACTGAAGCTTTCTTT.

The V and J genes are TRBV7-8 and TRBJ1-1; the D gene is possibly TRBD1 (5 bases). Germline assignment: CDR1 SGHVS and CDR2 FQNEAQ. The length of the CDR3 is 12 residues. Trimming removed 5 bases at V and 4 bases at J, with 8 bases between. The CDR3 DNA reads TGTGCCAGCAGCCCAGGGAGCACTGAAGCTTTCTTT. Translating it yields CASSPGSTEAFF.

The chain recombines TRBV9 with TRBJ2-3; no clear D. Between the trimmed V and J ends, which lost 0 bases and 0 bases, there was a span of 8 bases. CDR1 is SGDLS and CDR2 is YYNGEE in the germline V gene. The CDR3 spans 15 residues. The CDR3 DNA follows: TGTGCCAGCAGCGTAGCTTTCAGAAGCACAGATACGCAGTATTTT. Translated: CASSVAFRSTDTQYF.

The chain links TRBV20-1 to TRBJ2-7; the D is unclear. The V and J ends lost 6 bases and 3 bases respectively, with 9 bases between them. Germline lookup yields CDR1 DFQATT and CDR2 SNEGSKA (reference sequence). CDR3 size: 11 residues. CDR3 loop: CSAEPDYEQYF. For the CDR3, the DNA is TGCAGTGCCGAGCCCGACTACGAGCAGTACTTC.

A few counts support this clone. The CDR3 reads CASSDPWGYYGYTF. In DNA form, the CDR3 reads TGTGCCAGCAGTGACCCCTGGGGTTACTATGGCTACACCTTC. The chain couples TRBV25-1 to TRBJ1-2; D is uncertain. Germline-derived CDR1 and CDR2 are MGHDK and SYGVNS. V was clipped by 3 bases and J by 3 bases, with 11 bases between them. The CDR3 covers 14 residues.

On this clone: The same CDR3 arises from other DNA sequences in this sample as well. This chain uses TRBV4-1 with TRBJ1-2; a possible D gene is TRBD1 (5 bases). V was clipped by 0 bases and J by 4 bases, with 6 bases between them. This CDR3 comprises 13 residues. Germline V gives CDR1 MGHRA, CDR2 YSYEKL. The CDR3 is CASSQERGYGYTF. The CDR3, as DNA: TGCGCCAGCAGCCAAGAAAGGGGCTATGGCTACACCTTC.

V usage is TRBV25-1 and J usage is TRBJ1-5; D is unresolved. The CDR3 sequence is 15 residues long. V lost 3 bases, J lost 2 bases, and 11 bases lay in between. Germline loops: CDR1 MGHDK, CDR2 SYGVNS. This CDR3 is CASSEDREGNQPQHF. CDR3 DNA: TGTGCCAGCAGTGAGGATCGGGAAGGCAATCAGCCCCAGCATTTT.

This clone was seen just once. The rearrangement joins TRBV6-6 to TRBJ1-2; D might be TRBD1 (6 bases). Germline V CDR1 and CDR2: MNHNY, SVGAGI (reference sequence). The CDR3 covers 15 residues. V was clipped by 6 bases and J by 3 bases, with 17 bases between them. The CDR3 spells CASSGFTGSHYGYTF. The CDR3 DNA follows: TGTGCCAGCAGCGGGTTTACAGGGTCGCACTATGGCTACACCTTC.

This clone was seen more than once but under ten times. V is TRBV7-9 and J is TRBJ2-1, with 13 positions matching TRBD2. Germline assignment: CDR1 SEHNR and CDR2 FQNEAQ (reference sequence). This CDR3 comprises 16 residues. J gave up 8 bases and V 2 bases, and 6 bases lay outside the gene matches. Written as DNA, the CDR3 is TGTGCCAGCAGCTTATCCCCGGGACTAGCGGGATATGAGCAGTTCTTC. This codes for CASSLSPGLAGYEQFF.

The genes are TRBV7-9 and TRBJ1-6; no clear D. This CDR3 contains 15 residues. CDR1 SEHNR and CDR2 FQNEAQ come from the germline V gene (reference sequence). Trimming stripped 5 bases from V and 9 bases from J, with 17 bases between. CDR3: CASSPPTPYGSPLHF. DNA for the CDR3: TGTGCCAGCAGCCCCCCCACACCTTATGGTTCACCCCTCCACTTT.

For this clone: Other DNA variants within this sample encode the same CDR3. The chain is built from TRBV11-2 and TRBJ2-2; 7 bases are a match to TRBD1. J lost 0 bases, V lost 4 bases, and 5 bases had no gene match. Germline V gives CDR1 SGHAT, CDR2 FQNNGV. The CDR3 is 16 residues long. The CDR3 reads CASSSRQGTNTGELFF. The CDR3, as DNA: TGTGCCAGCAGCTCCCGACAGGGAACGAACACCGGGGAGCTGTTTTTT.

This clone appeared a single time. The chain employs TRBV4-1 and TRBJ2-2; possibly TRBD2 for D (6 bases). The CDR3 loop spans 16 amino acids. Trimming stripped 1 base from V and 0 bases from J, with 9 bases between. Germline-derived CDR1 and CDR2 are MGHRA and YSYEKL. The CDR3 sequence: CASSQGRLANTGELFF. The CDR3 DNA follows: TGCGCCAGCAGCCAAGGGAGACTAGCGAACACCGGGGAGCTGTTTTTT.

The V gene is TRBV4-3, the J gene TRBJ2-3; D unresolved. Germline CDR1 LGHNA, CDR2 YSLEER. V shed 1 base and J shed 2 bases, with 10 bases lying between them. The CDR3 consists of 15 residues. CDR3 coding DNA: TGCGCCAGCAGCCAAGTTAGGTGGAACACAGATACGCAGTATTTT. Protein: CASSQVRWNTDTQYF.

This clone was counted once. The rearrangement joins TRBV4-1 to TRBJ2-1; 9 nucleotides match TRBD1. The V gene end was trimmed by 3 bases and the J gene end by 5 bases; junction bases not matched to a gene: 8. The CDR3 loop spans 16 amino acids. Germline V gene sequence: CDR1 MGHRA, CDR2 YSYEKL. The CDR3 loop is CASSHPGQGSHNEQFF. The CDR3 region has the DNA TGCGCCAGCAGCCACCCCGGACAGGGGTCTCACAATGAGCAGTTCTTC.

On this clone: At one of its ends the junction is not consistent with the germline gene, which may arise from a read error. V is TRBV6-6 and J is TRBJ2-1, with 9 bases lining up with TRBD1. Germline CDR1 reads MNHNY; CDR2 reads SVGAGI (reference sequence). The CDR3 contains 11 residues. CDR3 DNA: TGTGCCAGCAGTTCCGACAGGGGGGAAATCTTC. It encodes CASSSDRGEIF.

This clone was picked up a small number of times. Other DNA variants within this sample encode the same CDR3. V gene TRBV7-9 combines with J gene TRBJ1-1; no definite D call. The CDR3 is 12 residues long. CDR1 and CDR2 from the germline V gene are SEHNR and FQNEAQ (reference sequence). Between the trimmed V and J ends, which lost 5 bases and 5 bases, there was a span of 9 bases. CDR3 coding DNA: TGTGCCAGCAGCCCCGGATGGACTGAAGCTTTCTTT. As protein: CASSPGWTEAFF.

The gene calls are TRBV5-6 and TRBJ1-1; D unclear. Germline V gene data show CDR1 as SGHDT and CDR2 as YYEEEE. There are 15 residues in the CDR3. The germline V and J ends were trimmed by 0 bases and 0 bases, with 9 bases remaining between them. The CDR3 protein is CASSLVRQLNTEAFF. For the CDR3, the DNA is TGTGCCAGCAGCTTGGTTCGGCAATTGAACACTGAAGCTTTCTTT.

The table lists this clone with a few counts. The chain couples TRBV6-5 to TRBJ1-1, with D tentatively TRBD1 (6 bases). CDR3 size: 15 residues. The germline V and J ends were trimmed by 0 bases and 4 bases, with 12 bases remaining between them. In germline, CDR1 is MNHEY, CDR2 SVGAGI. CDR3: CASSYSARGSTEAFF. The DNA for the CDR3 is TGTGCCAGCAGTTACTCAGCCAGGGGATCCACTGAAGCTTTCTTT.

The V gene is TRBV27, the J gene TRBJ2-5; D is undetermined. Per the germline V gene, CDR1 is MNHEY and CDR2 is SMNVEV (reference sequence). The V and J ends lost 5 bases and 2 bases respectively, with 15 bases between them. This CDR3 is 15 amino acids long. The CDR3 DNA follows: TGTGCCAGCAGTCCGACCCGCAGGCCTCAAGAGACCCAGTACTTC. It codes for CASSPTRRPQETQYF.

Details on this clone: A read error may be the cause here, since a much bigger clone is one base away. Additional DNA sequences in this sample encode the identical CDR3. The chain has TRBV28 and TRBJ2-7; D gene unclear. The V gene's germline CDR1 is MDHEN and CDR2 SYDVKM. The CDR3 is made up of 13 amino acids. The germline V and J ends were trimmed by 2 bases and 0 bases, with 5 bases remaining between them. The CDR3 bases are TGTGCCAGCAGTTTAAGCAGCTCCTACGAGCAGTACTTC. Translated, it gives CASSLSSSYEQYF.

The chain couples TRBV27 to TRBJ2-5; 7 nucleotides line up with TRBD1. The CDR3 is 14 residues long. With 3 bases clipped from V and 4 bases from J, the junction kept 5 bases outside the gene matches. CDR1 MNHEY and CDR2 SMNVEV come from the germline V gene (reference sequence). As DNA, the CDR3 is TGTGCCAGCAGTTTGACAGGGATGGGAGAGACCCAGTACTTC. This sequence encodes CASSLTGMGETQYF.

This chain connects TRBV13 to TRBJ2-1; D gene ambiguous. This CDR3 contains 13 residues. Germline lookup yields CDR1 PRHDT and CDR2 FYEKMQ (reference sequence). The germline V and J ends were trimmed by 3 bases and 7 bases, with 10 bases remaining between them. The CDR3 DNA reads TGTGCCAGCAGCTTCGGGCTCGGGAATGAGCAGTTCTTC. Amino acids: CASSFGLGNEQFF. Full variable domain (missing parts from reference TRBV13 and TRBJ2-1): AAGVIQSPRHLIKEKRETATLKCYPIPRHDTVYWYQQGPGQDPQFLISFYEKMQSDKGSIPDRFSAQQFSDYHSELNMSSLELGDSALYFCASSFGLGNEQFFGPGTRLTVL.

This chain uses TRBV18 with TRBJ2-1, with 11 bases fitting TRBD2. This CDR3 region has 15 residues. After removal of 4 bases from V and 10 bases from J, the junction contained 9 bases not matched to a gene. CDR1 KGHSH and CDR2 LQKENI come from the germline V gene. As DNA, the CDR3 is TGTGCCAGCTCACTTAGGAAACTAGCGGGAGAAGAGCAGTTCTTC. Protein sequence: CASSLRKLAGEEQFF.

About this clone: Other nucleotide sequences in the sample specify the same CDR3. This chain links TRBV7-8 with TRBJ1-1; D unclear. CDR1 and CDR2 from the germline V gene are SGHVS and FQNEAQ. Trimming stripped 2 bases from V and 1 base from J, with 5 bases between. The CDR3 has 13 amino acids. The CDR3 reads CASSLYRNTEAFF. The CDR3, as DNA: TGTGCCAGCAGCTTATATCGGAACACTGAAGCTTTCTTT. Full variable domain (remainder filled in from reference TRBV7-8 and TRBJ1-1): GAGVSQSPRYKVAKRGQDVALRCDPISGHVSLFWYQQALGQGPEFLTYFQNEAQLDKSGLPSDRFFAERPEGSVSTLKIQRTQQEDSAVYLCASSLYRNTEAFFGQGTRLTVV.